A selection of T cell receptor beta chains follows, all from one sample in a study of cytomegalovirus exposure and HLA in healthy donors. Repertoires were generated with immunoSEQ multiplex PCR, while TCRdb's copy carries only in-frame clones and drops some. Found here are 110,000 to 150,000 clones, around 73% of them singletons; the top ten hold roughly 2.9%. The sequenced sample consisted of PBMCs. The origin of the receptors is a female donor in good health and CMV-seronegative. Each CDR3 is given with its conserved first and last residue. Each record gives: V gene, J gene, D gene, clone size, CDR3 DNA, CDR3 protein. The D gene is left open where the match is weak. Only part of the rows carry a size: once, few, many, or a class if the clone is expanded.

V gene: TRBV7-2
J gene: TRBJ1-1
D gene: .
clone size: .
CDR3 DNA: TGTGCCAGCAGCTTAAGACCCGGGACACAGGGCACTGAAGCTTTCTTT
CDR3 protein: CASSLRPGTQGTEAFF

V gene: TRBV10-2
J gene: TRBJ1-1
D gene: .
clone size: few
CDR3 DNA: TGCGCCAGCAGCCGGGACACTTACACTGAAGCTTTCTTT
CDR3 protein: CASSRDTYTEAFF

V gene: TRBV19
J gene: TRBJ1-3
D gene: .
clone size: .
CDR3 DNA: TGTGCCAGTAGTCCTCCGGGACACAACTCTGGAAACACCATATATTTT
CDR3 protein: CASSPPGHNSGNTIYF

V gene: TRBV7-8
J gene: TRBJ2-7
D gene: .
clone size: .
CDR3 DNA: TGTGCCAGCAGCCTGAGCCCCTACGAGCAGTACTTC
CDR3 protein: CASSLSPYEQYF

V gene: TRBV15
J gene: TRBJ2-5
D gene: TRBD2
clone size: .
CDR3 DNA: TGTGCCACCGCCACTGGACTAGTAGAGACCCAGTACTTC
CDR3 protein: CATATGLVETQYF

V gene: TRBV5-1
J gene: TRBJ2-5
D gene: TRBD1
clone size: .
CDR3 DNA: TGCGCCAGCAGCTTGGCAGGGGGCACGGAGACCCAGTACTTC
CDR3 protein: CASSLAGGTETQYF

V gene: TRBV7-9
J gene: TRBJ2-7
D gene: TRBD1
clone size: few
CDR3 DNA: TGTGCCAGCAGCTCAAAGACAGGGGCCTACGAGCAGTACTTC
CDR3 protein: CASSSKTGAYEQYF

V gene: TRBV18
J gene: TRBJ1-1
D gene: TRBD1
clone size: .
CDR3 DNA: TGTGCCAGCTCACCGGACACCTTCGCAGGGGGCGCGGCTTTCTTT
CDR3 protein: CASSPDTFAGGAAFF

V gene: TRBV15
J gene: TRBJ2-2
D gene: .
clone size: .
CDR3 DNA: TGTGCCACCAGCAGAAGCCCTGACACCGGGGAGCTGTTTTTT
CDR3 protein: CATSRSPDTGELFF

V gene: TRBV14
J gene: TRBJ2-7
D gene: TRBD1
clone size: .
CDR3 DNA: TGTGCCAGCAGCCAAGGGGCCGGGACAGCCCAAATCTACGAGCAGTACTTC
CDR3 protein: CASSQGAGTAQIYEQYF

V gene: TRBV11-2
J gene: TRBJ2-2
D gene: .
clone size: .
CDR3 DNA: TGTGCCAGCAGCTCGATAGAAACGAACACCGGGGAGCTGTTTTTT
CDR3 protein: CASSSIETNTGELFF

V gene: TRBV7-9
J gene: TRBJ1-1
D gene: .
clone size: few
CDR3 DNA: TGTGCCAGCAGCACACTCCGGTTCGTCCCGCGGTCTTTCTTT
CDR3 protein: CASSTLRFVPRSFF

V gene: TRBV4-1
J gene: TRBJ2-7
D gene: TRBD1
clone size: few
CDR3 DNA: TGCGCCAGCAGCCAAACCAGGGGGCAACTCTACGAGCAGTACTTC
CDR3 protein: CASSQTRGQLYEQYF

V gene: TRBV7-9
J gene: TRBJ1-1
D gene: .
clone size: .
CDR3 DNA: TGTGCCAGCAGCTTAGGGCGGGGGCACACTGAAGCTTTCTTT
CDR3 protein: CASSLGRGHTEAFF

V gene: TRBV7-6
J gene: TRBJ1-2
D gene: TRBD1
clone size: .
CDR3 DNA: TGTGCCAGCAGCACCCGGGACAGGGGGGAAGAGGATCGTAACTATGGCTACACCTTC
CDR3 protein: CASSTRDRGEEDRNYGYTF

V gene: TRBV30
J gene: TRBJ1-2
D gene: .
clone size: .
CDR3 DNA: TGTGCCTGGAGGGACCCCGGGGGGCAGTGTGGCTACACCTTC
CDR3 protein: CAWRDPGGQCGYTF

V gene: TRBV7-3
J gene: TRBJ2-2
D gene: .
clone size: once
CDR3 DNA: TGTGCCAGCAGCTTAACTAGCTCCGGCGGGGAGCTGTTTTTT
CDR3 protein: CASSLTSSGGELFF

V gene: TRBV19
J gene: TRBJ1-5
D gene: .
clone size: .
CDR3 DNA: TGTGCCAGTAGTATAGACGAATCTGGGGCCCTCGATCAGCCCCAGCATTTT
CDR3 protein: CASSIDESGALDQPQHF

V gene: TRBV7-2
J gene: TRBJ2-5
D gene: TRBD1
clone size: .
CDR3 DNA: TGTGCCAGCAGCTTAGTAGGGGGCCAGAAGACCCAGTACTTC
CDR3 protein: CASSLVGGQKTQYF

V gene: TRBV30
J gene: TRBJ1-2
D gene: .
clone size: .
CDR3 DNA: TGTGCCTTCCCAGGGGCGGGAGGACTCTACACCTTC
CDR3 protein: CAFPGAGGLYTF

V gene: TRBV5-1
J gene: TRBJ2-3
D gene: .
clone size: few
CDR3 DNA: TGCGCCAGCGCTCTTCCTAACTTAGCGATCACAGATACGCAGTATTTT
CDR3 protein: CASALPNLAITDTQYF

V gene: TRBV2
J gene: TRBJ1-2
D gene: TRBD1
clone size: .
CDR3 DNA: TGTGCCAGCAGTCCCAGACAGGGACTCTCCTATGGCTACACCTTC
CDR3 protein: CASSPRQGLSYGYTF

V gene: TRBV28
J gene: TRBJ2-5
D gene: TRBD2
clone size: .
CDR3 DNA: TGTGCCAGCAGCCGTAGCGGGGGGGCCGAAGGTGTAGGAGAGACCCAGTACTTC
CDR3 protein: CASSRSGGAEGVGETQYF

V gene: TRBV5-4
J gene: TRBJ2-3
D gene: TRBD2
clone size: .
CDR3 DNA: TGTGCCAGCAGGCGGGGGGGCACAGATACGCAGTATTTT
CDR3 protein: CASRRGGTDTQYF

V gene: TRBV28
J gene: TRBJ1-5
D gene: .
clone size: .
CDR3 DNA: TGTGCCAGCAGTCGGTCCCTAAGCAATCAGCCCCAGCATTTT
CDR3 protein: CASSRSLSNQPQHF

V gene: TRBV10-3
J gene: TRBJ2-3
D gene: .
clone size: .
CDR3 DNA: TGTGCCATCAGTGGTTGGGGCCTGAGGACAGACAGCACAGATACGCAGTATTTT
CDR3 protein: CAISGWGLRTDSTDTQYF

V gene: TRBV4-2
J gene: TRBJ1-3
D gene: TRBD1
clone size: once
CDR3 DNA: TGTGCCAGCAGCCAAGTCCCGGGACAGCGCTCTGGAAACACCATATATTTT
CDR3 protein: CASSQVPGQRSGNTIYF

V gene: TRBV5-1
J gene: TRBJ1-2
D gene: TRBD1
clone size: .
CDR3 DNA: TGCGCCAGCAGCGTGGGACAGGGGAACTATGGCTACACCTTC
CDR3 protein: CASSVGQGNYGYTF

V gene: TRBV9
J gene: TRBJ2-2
D gene: .
clone size: .
CDR3 DNA: TGTGCCAGCAGCGTACGCCCGACAGACACCGGGGAGCTGTTTTTT
CDR3 protein: CASSVRPTDTGELFF

V gene: TRBV27
J gene: TRBJ1-1
D gene: .
clone size: .
CDR3 DNA: TGTGCCAGCAGTTTACGGGTGTTAGCCACTGAAGCTTTCTTT
CDR3 protein: CASSLRVLATEAFF

V gene: TRBV13
J gene: TRBJ2-3
D gene: .
clone size: .
CDR3 DNA: TGTGCCAGCAGTCTCTATTCTAGCACAGATACGCAGTATTTT
CDR3 protein: CASSLYSSTDTQYF

V gene: TRBV28
J gene: TRBJ2-7
D gene: .
clone size: .
CDR3 DNA: TGTGCCAGCGGCCCCCATTCCCCCTACGAGCAGTACTTC
CDR3 protein: CASGPHSPYEQYF

V gene: TRBV7-9
J gene: TRBJ1-4
D gene: TRBD1
clone size: .
CDR3 DNA: TGTGCCAGCAGCTATTTACAGGGGGCAGCTAATGAAAAACTGTTTTTT
CDR3 protein: CASSYLQGAANEKLFF

V gene: TRBV10-3
J gene: TRBJ2-3
D gene: .
clone size: .
CDR3 DNA: TGTGCCATCAGTGAGACTAACAGGGACACAGATACGCAGTATTTT
CDR3 protein: CAISETNRDTDTQYF

V gene: TRBV23-1
J gene: TRBJ1-4
D gene: .
clone size: .
CDR3 DNA: TGCGCCAGCAGCCCAAGAGGGGGAGGGGGACTGTTTTTT
CDR3 protein: CASSPRGGGGLFF

V gene: TRBV23-1
J gene: TRBJ1-1
D gene: TRBD1
clone size: .
CDR3 DNA: TGCGCCAGCACCCGCTCCCTGGGCAGGGGGATTGAAGCTTTCTTT
CDR3 protein: CASTRSLGRGIEAFF

V gene: TRBV27
J gene: TRBJ2-7
D gene: .
clone size: .
CDR3 DNA: TGTGCCAGCAGGGACATAGGTTACGAGCAGTACTTC
CDR3 protein: CASRDIGYEQYF

V gene: TRBV19
J gene: TRBJ1-1
D gene: TRBD1
clone size: .
CDR3 DNA: TGTGCCAGTAGCATGGACAGGGGGCAGGCTTTCTTT
CDR3 protein: CASSMDRGQAFF

V gene: TRBV11-2
J gene: TRBJ2-5
D gene: .
clone size: .
CDR3 DNA: TGTGCCAGCAGCTTAACCGGGGTCCGAGAGACCCAGTACTTC
CDR3 protein: CASSLTGVRETQYF

V gene: TRBV10-2
J gene: TRBJ2-7
D gene: .
clone size: .
CDR3 DNA: TGCGCCAGCAGTGAGCTTCGTTACGAGCAGTACTTC
CDR3 protein: CASSELRYEQYF

V gene: TRBV9
J gene: TRBJ2-7
D gene: TRBD2
clone size: .
CDR3 DNA: TGTGCCAGCAGCGTAGGCCCGGGAGGCCACGAGCAGTACTTC
CDR3 protein: CASSVGPGGHEQYF

V gene: TRBV7-9
J gene: TRBJ1-2
D gene: TRBD1
clone size: .
CDR3 DNA: TGTTCCAGCAGCTCCAGGGACAGGGACAACTATGGCTACACCTTC
CDR3 protein: CSSSSRDRDNYGYTF

V gene: TRBV27
J gene: TRBJ1-5
D gene: .
clone size: .
CDR3 DNA: TGTGCCAGCAGTTTTTCAGGGGATAGCAATCAGCCCCAGCATTTT
CDR3 protein: CASSFSGDSNQPQHF

V gene: TRBV19
J gene: TRBJ2-2
D gene: TRBD1
clone size: once
CDR3 DNA: TGTGCCAGTAGTCCCCGACAGGGGAGGACCGGGGAGCTGTTTTTT
CDR3 protein: CASSPRQGRTGELFF

V gene: TRBV6-5
J gene: TRBJ1-5
D gene: .
clone size: .
CDR3 DNA: TGTGCCAGCAGTTACTCGCCAGAAAGCAATCAGCCCCAGCATTTT
CDR3 protein: CASSYSPESNQPQHF

V gene: TRBV5-4
J gene: TRBJ1-2
D gene: .
clone size: once
CDR3 DNA: TGTGCCAGCAGCTCTAACCCCCGAACCGGTGGCTACACCTTC
CDR3 protein: CASSSNPRTGGYTF

V gene: TRBV27
J gene: TRBJ2-7
D gene: TRBD1
clone size: .
CDR3 DNA: TGTGCCAGCAGTGTAACCGGGACAGGGGGCTACGAGCAGTACTTC
CDR3 protein: CASSVTGTGGYEQYF

V gene: TRBV5-1
J gene: TRBJ1-1
D gene: TRBD1
clone size: .
CDR3 DNA: TGCGCCAGCAGCTTCCGTGTGGGGGGACAGGGGATGAACACTGAAGCTTTCTTT
CDR3 protein: CASSFRVGGQGMNTEAFF

V gene: TRBV28
J gene: TRBJ1-1
D gene: .
clone size: .
CDR3 DNA: TGTGCCGGGGTAACCGGAAGCGGTGAAGCTTTCTTT
CDR3 protein: CAGVTGSGEAFF

V gene: TRBV28
J gene: TRBJ2-1
D gene: TRBD2
clone size: .
CDR3 DNA: TGTGCCAGCATCGGGGGGGCCTTGGACAATGAGCAGTTCTTC
CDR3 protein: CASIGGALDNEQFF

V gene: TRBV5-1
J gene: TRBJ1-2
D gene: TRBD1
clone size: .
CDR3 DNA: TGCGCCAGCAGCTTGACAGGGGGGGCCCGGGGATATGGCTACACCTTC
CDR3 protein: CASSLTGGARGYGYTF

V gene: TRBV14
J gene: TRBJ2-3
D gene: TRBD2
clone size: .
CDR3 DNA: TGTGCCAGCAGCCCCCCCGGGACTAGCGGGGGTGATACGCAGTATTTT
CDR3 protein: CASSPPGTSGGDTQYF

V gene: TRBV7-9
J gene: TRBJ1-6
D gene: .
clone size: once
CDR3 DNA: TGTGCCAGCAGCTTGAGTTTGGGGGCCCCCGCCGATTCACCCCTCCACTTT
CDR3 protein: CASSLSLGAPADSPLHF

V gene: TRBV20-1
J gene: TRBJ2-7
D gene: .
clone size: .
CDR3 DNA: TGCAGTGCTAGAAGCGTCGAGCAGTACTTC
CDR3 protein: CSARSVEQYF

V gene: TRBV7-2
J gene: TRBJ1-1
D gene: .
clone size: .
CDR3 DNA: TGTGCCAGCAGCTTAGAGACCGGGTTCGGCACTGAAGCTTTCTTT
CDR3 protein: CASSLETGFGTEAFF